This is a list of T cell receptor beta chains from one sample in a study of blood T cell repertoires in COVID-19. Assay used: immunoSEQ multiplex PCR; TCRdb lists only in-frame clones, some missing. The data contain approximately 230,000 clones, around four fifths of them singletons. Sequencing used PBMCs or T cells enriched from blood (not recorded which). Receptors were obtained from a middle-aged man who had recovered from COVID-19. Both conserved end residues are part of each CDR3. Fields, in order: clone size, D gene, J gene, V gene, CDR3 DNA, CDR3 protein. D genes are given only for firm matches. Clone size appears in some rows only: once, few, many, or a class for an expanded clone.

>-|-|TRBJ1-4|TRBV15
TGTGCCACCAGCAGAGATCTAGGAGTGGAGGAAAAACTGTTTTTT
CATSRDLGVEEKLFF
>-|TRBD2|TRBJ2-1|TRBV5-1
TGCGCCAGCAGCTCAATAGCGGGTGCGTACAATGAGCAGTTCTTC
CASSSIAGAYNEQFF
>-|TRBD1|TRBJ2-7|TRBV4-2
TGTGCCAGCAGCCTCCGGTCCGCAGGGGGCTACGAGCAGTACTTC
CASSLRSAGGYEQYF
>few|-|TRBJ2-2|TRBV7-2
TGTGCCAGCAGCTTCTCCGCGGGGAACACCGGGGAGCTGTTTTTT
CASSFSAGNTGELFF
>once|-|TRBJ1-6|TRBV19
TGTGCCAGTAGTATCCAGGCACGAGCCTATAATTCACCCCTCCACTTT
CASSIQARAYNSPLHF
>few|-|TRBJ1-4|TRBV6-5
TGTGCCAGTTCACGGGGGGCTTCTAATGAAAAACTGTTTTTT
CASSRGASNEKLFF
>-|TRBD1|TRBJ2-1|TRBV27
TGTGCCAGCAGTTTATCGAGGGGGCTAAAATTCTACAATGAGCAGTTCTTC
CASSLSRGLKFYNEQFF
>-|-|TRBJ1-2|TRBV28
TGTGCCAGCGAGGGTAGCAACTATGGCTACACCTTC
CASEGSNYGYTF
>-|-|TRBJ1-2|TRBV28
TGTGCCAGCAGCCCAGGAACACGGGGCTACACCTTC
CASSPGTRGYTF
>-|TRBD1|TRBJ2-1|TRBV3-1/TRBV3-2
TGTGCCAGCAGCCAGGGCTCCGGGACAGAGGGAGAGCAGTTCTTC
CASSQGSGTEGEQFF
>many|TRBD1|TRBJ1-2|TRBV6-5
TGTGCCAGCAGTTTGGGACAGATCTATGGCTACACCTTC
CASSLGQIYGYTF
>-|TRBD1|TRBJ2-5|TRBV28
TGTGCCACCGACAGGGAAGAGACCCAGTACTTC
CATDREETQYF
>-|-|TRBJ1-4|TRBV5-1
TGCGCCAGCAGCTTCGGACAGAGGGATGAAAAACTGTTTTTT
CASSFGQRDEKLFF
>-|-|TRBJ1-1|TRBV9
TGTGCCAGCAGCGGAACAGGCTACACTGAAGCTTTCTTT
CASSGTGYTEAFF
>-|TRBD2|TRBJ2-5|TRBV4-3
TGCGCCAGCAGCCAAGAGGGAGGGAGCGGTGAGACCCAGTACTTC
CASSQEGGSGETQYF
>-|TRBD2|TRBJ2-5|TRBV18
TGTGCCAGCTCACCACCAGGCGGGAGGATGGAGACCCAGTACTTC
CASSPPGGRMETQYF
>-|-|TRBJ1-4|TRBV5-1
TGCGCCAGCAGCTTACAGGGTATTGATGAAAAACTGTTTTTT
CASSLQGIDEKLFF
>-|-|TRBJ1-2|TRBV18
TGTGCCAGCTCACGGGAGGGACGGAGAAACTATGGCTACACCTTC
CASSREGRRNYGYTF
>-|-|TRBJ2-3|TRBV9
TGTGCCAGCAGCCCCCCTGGAAGTGGGACTCTACCCTCGACGCAGTATTTT
CASSPPGSGTLPSTQYF
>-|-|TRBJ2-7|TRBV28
TGTGCCAGCTCGGGGTCCTACGAGCAGTACTTC
CASSGSYEQYF
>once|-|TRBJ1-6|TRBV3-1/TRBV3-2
TGTGCCAGCAGCCAAGTCAAGGGAGGGGCAGGGATGAATTCACCCCTCCACTTT
CASSQVKGGAGMNSPLHF
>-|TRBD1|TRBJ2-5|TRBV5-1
TGCGCCAGCAGCTTGCCTCGACAGGGTGGGGGAGAGACCCAGTACTTC
CASSLPRQGGGETQYF
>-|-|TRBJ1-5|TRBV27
TGTGCCAGCAGTTCAACCCGACAGTATCAGCCCCAGCATTTT
CASSSTRQYQPQHF
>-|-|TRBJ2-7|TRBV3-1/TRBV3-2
TGTGCCAGCAGCCCGCAACGACCAGGGTGGCTTGGGGAGCAGTACTTC
CASSPQRPGWLGEQYF
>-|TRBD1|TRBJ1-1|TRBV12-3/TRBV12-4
TGTGCCAGCACCCGGGACAGGAACACTGAAGCTTTCTTT
CASTRDRNTEAFF
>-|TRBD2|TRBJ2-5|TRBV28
TGTGCCAGCAGCAATCCCTCGGGAGGAGAGACCCAGTACTTC
CASSNPSGGETQYF
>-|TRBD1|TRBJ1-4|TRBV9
TGTGCCAGCAGCGCGACAGGGACTAATGAAAAACTGTTTTTT
CASSATGTNEKLFF
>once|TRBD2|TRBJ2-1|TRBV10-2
TGCGCCAGCAGTACGGTGCGGGAGATCAGGGAGCAGTTCTTC
CASSTVREIREQFF
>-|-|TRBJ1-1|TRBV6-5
TGTGCCAGCAGTTACTCGACCCAGGGGAGAACTGAAGCTTTCTTT
CASSYSTQGRTEAFF
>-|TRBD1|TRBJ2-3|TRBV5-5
TGTGCCAGCAGTTTGACAGGGGGGTGGACAGATACGCAGTATTTT
CASSLTGGWTDTQYF
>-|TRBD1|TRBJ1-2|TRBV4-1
TGCGCCAGCAGCCAAGATCGGACTACAGGCGGGACAGGAAGCTATGGCTACACCTTC
CASSQDRTTGGTGSYGYTF
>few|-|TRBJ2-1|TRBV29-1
TGCAGCGTTGAAGGGACTCCGAACGACTACAATGAGCAGTTCTTC
CSVEGTPNDYNEQFF
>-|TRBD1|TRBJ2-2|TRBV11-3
TGTGCCAGCAGCCCGGACAGGCTTTTGGCGAACACCGGGGAGCTGTTTTTT
CASSPDRLLANTGELFF
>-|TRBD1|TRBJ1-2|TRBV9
TGTGCCAGCAGCGCCAATCCCGGGACAGGGGGCGAAAACTATGGCTACACCTTC
CASSANPGTGGENYGYTF
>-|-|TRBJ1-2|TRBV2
TGTGCCAGCAGTGCAGGGGAGGGCTATGGCTACACCTTC
CASSAGEGYGYTF
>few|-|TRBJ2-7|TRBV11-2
TGTGCCAGCAGCTTAGCAGGGTCCTACGAGCAGTACTTC
CASSLAGSYEQYF
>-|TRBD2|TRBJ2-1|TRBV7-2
TGTGCCAGCAGCTTAGCGGGACTAGCGGCCAATGAGCAGTTCTTC
CASSLAGLAANEQFF
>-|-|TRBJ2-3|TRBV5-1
TGCGCCAGCAGCTTGGTCCCTAGCACAGATACGCAGTATTTT
CASSLVPSTDTQYF
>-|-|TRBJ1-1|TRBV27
TGTGCCACCCCGGCTGACAGTCTGAACACTGAAGCTTTCTTT
CATPADSLNTEAFF
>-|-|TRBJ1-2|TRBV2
TGTGCCAGCAGCCCAGACATCCTAAGAGCTATTATTTATGGCTACACCTTC
CASSPDILRAIIYGYTF
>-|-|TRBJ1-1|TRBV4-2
TGTGCCAGCAGCCTTGAAACAGGGACGAACACTGAAGCTTTCTTT
CASSLETGTNTEAFF
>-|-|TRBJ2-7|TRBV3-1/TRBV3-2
TGTGCCAGCAGCCAAGATTATCAACAGTTCTACGAGCAGTACTTC
CASSQDYQQFYEQYF
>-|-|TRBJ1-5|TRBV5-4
TGTGCCAGCAGCTTAGAGCCCGGGAACAGCGGACAGCCCCAGCATTTT
CASSLEPGNSGQPQHF
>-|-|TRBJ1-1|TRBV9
TGTGCCAGCAGCGAAGGGGGACACGGGGTTTATCGTGAAGCTTTCTTT
CASSEGGHGVYREAFF
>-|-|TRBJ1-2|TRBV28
TGTGCCAGCAGTTTAGAGAAGTCAGGCCTTCGGGGCTACACCTTC
CASSLEKSGLRGYTF
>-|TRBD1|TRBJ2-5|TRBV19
TGTGCCAGTAGTTCTCCAGACAGGGGGGAGACCCAGTACTTC
CASSSPDRGETQYF
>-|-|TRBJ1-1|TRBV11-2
TGTGCCAGCAGCTCTAACACTGAAGCTTTCTTT
CASSSNTEAFF
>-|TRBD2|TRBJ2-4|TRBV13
TGTGCCAGCAGCTTAGGGTGGGGCGGGGGGCCCAGAAAAAACATTCAGTACTTC
CASSLGWGGGPRKNIQYF
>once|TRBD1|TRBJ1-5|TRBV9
TGTGCCAGCAGCGTTGGGACAGGGGGCCCGCCCCAGCATTTT
CASSVGTGGPPQHF
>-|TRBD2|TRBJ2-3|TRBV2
TGTGCCAGCAGTGGGCGAGCGGGAGGCACAGATACGCAGTATTTT
CASSGRAGGTDTQYF
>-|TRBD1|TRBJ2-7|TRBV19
TGTGCCAGTAGTAGACAGGGCCCCTACGAGCAGTACTTC
CASSRQGPYEQYF
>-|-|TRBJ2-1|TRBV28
TGTGCCAGCAGTACGGACTTGCTCGCCTACAATGAGCAGTTCTTC
CASSTDLLAYNEQFF
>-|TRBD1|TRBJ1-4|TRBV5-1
TGCGCCAGCAGCGCCGACCCAGGGGGGAGTGAAAAACTGTTTTTT
CASSADPGGSEKLFF
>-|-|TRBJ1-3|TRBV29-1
TGCAGCGTTGTCCTTGGAAACACCATATATTTT
CSVVLGNTIYF
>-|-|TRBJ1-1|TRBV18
TGTGCCAGCTCACCATACGGGAACACTGAAGCTTTCTTT
CASSPYGNTEAFF
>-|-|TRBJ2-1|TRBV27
TGTGCCAGCAGTCCCAGGCGGGATGAGCAGTTCTTC
CASSPRRDEQFF
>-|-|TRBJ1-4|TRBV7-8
TGTGCCAGCCAGCGGATTAATGAAAAACTGTTTTTT
CASQRINEKLFF
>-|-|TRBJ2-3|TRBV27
TGTGCCAGCAGTTTATCGCAGGGGTCGAGGACAGATACGCAGTATTTT
CASSLSQGSRTDTQYF
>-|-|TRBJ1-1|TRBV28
TGTGCCAGCAGTTATTCGAGACAGAGCACTGAAGCTTTCTTT
CASSYSRQSTEAFF